Listed below are T cell receptor beta chains from one sample, sequenced in a study of control samples from healthy donors and cancer patients. The table came from immunoSEQ multiplex PCR; TCRdb's copy has only in-frame clones and leaves some out. Here the sample spans roughly 88,000 clones, around 81% being singletons. Sequenced sample: blood. The receptors were sampled from a man younger than 45 in good health. CDR3s include the opening cysteine and the closing phenylalanine or tryptophan. D genes are given only for firm matches. A row's size may be missing; if present it is once, few, many or a size class.

>TRBD1|TRBV5-5|.|TRBJ2-3
TGTGCCAGCAGCTTGCTCCAGGGGGTAGATACGCAGTATTTT
CASSLLQGVDTQYF
>.|TRBV5-4|.|TRBJ2-3
TGTGCCAGCAGCTCGGGACAAACTACGCAGTATTTT
CASSSGQTTQYF
>TRBD2|TRBV3-1/TRBV3-2|.|TRBJ2-5
TGTGCCAGCAGCCAAGACCCGGGAGGAGAAGAGACCCAGTACTTC
CASSQDPGGEETQYF
>.|TRBV18|.|TRBJ2-1
TGTGCCAGCTCAACGAAACCGCCCCATGTCGGGGTGTTCTACAATGAGCAGTTCTTC
CASSTKPPHVGVFYNEQFF
>.|TRBV5-1|.|TRBJ2-3
TGCGCCAGCAGCTTGGCCGGTATTGAGGTTACAGATACGCAGTATTTT
CASSLAGIEVTDTQYF
>.|TRBV18|.|TRBJ1-4
TGTGCCAGCTCACCTCTTTCGATTGATGAAAAACTGTTTTTT
CASSPLSIDEKLFF
>.|TRBV28|.|TRBJ2-7
TGTGCCAGCAGTCACTCCTACGAGCAGTACTTC
CASSHSYEQYF
>.|TRBV21-1|.|TRBJ2-7
TGTGCCAGCAGCCCTGACCGTAATAACGAGCAGTACTTC
CASSPDRNNEQYF
>.|TRBV5-6|.|TRBJ1-4
TGTGCCAGCAGCCCTACCGGGGAGGTTACTCGTGAAAAACTGTTTTTT
CASSPTGEVTREKLFF
>.|TRBV6-5|once|TRBJ1-3
TGTGCCACTACACAGAGGAGCTCTGGAAACACCATATATTTT
CATTQRSSGNTIYF
>TRBD1|TRBV5-6|.|TRBJ2-7
TGTGCCAGCAGCATGGGACAGGGCGAGCAGTACTTC
CASSMGQGEQYF
>TRBD1|TRBV7-2|.|TRBJ1-2
TGTGCCAGCAGCTTAGGGGGACAGGGGAGGCATGGCTACACCTTC
CASSLGGQGRHGYTF
>.|TRBV5-6|few|TRBJ2-6
TGTGCCAGCAGCTCGACAGGACACCGTTTCTCTGGGGCCAACGTCCTGACTTTC
CASSSTGHRFSGANVLTF
>.|TRBV15|.|TRBJ1-1
TGTGCCACCAGCAGGGGGAGAACTGAAGCTTTCTTT
CATSRGRTEAFF
>TRBD1|TRBV5-1|.|TRBJ2-7
TGCGCCAGCAGCTTGGTGGGACAGGGTGCCTACGAGCAGTACTTC
CASSLVGQGAYEQYF
>TRBD1|TRBV11-2|.|TRBJ2-1
TGTGCCAGCAGCTCGACAGGGGTTGGTTCCAATGAGCAGTTCTTC
CASSSTGVGSNEQFF
>.|TRBV10-2|.|TRBJ1-1
TGCGCCAGTATAGGGGGGCTGAACACTGAAGCTTTCTTT
CASIGGLNTEAFF
>.|TRBV5-1|.|TRBJ2-2
TGCGCCAGCAGCTTGGACACAGGGACCGGGGAGCTGTTTTTT
CASSLDTGTGELFF
>.|TRBV6-1|.|TRBJ2-3
TGTGCCAGCAGTGAGACCGGGACTAGCACAGATACGCAGTATTTT
CASSETGTSTDTQYF
>TRBD1|TRBV5-1|.|TRBJ1-1
TGCGCCAGCAGCTTCCAATTGACAGGGGGAAACACTGAAGCTTTCTTT
CASSFQLTGGNTEAFF
>.|TRBV7-2|.|TRBJ1-2
TGTGCCAGCAGCTTAGGGAGCTACACCCTGGGAGGCTATGGCTACACCTTC
CASSLGSYTLGGYGYTF
>TRBD2|TRBV10-1|.|TRBJ2-1
TGCGCCAGCGGGACTAGCGGGGTCGATGAGCAGTTCTTC
CASGTSGVDEQFF
>TRBD2|TRBV9|.|TRBJ2-1
TGTGCCAGCGGGGGGGATTACAATGAGCAGTTCTTC
CASGGDYNEQFF
>TRBD1|TRBV11-2|.|TRBJ2-6
TGTGCCAGCAGCTTATTTACAGGGGGAAGCTCTGGGGCCAACGTCCTGACTTTC
CASSLFTGGSSGANVLTF
>.|TRBV19|.|TRBJ2-6
TGTGCCAGTAGTATTCGAGGGCCTGGGGCCAACGTCCTGACTTTC
CASSIRGPGANVLTF
>.|TRBV28|.|TRBJ2-1
TGTGCCAGCAGTTTTTCCCACAGCTCGAAGTCCAATGAGCAGTTCTTC
CASSFSHSSKSNEQFF
>TRBD2|TRBV9|.|TRBJ2-3
TGTGCCAGCAGCGTAGCCCCTTCTAGCGGGGGCGCAGATACGCAGTATTTT
CASSVAPSSGGADTQYF
>TRBD1|TRBV19|few|TRBJ1-2
TGTGCCAGTAACCCGACAGGGGACAGGGGCTACACCTTC
CASNPTGDRGYTF
>TRBD1|TRBV7-3|once|TRBJ2-2
TGTGCCAGCAGCCCCGGGACAGGCGGGACCGGGGAGCTGTTTTTT
CASSPGTGGTGELFF
>TRBD1|TRBV6-5|.|TRBJ1-5
TGTGCCAGCAGTTCCGGGACAGTTTTTTACAATCAGCCCCAGCATTTT
CASSSGTVFYNQPQHF
>TRBD2|TRBV10-3|.|TRBJ2-7
TGTGCCATCAGTGAACTAGCGGGGCGCTACGAGCAGTACTTC
CAISELAGRYEQYF